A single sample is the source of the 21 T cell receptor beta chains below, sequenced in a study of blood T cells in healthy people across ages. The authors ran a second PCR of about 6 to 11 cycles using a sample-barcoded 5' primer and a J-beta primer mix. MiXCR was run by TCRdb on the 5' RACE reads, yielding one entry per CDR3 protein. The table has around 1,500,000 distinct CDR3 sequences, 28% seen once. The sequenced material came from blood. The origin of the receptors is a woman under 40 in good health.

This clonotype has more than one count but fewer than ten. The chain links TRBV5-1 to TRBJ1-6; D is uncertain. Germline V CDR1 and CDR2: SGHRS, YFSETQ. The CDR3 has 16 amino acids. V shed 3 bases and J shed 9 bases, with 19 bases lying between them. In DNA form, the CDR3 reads TGCGCCAGCAGCTCGGTCGTGGGAGGAGGAGGTTCACCCCTCCACTTT. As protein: CASSSVVGGGGSPLHF.

The CDR3 sequence: CSARPGQNTGELFF. The CDR3 nucleotides read TGCAGTGCTAGACCCGGACAGAACACCGGGGAGCTGTTTTTT. The gene calls are TRBV20-1 and TRBJ2-2; a weak D match, TRBD1 (5 bases). The V end lost 2 bases, the J end lost 1 base, and 8 bases lay between the germline ends. Per germline, CDR1 DFQATT and CDR2 SNEGSKA (reference sequence). The CDR3 is made up of 14 amino acids.

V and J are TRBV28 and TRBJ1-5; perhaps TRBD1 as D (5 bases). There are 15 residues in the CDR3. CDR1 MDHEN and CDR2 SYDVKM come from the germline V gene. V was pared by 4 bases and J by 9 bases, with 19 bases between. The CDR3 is CASSSSGTGKGPQHF. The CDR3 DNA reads TGTGCCAGCAGTTCCTCCGGGACCGGGAAGGGGCCCCAGCATTTT.

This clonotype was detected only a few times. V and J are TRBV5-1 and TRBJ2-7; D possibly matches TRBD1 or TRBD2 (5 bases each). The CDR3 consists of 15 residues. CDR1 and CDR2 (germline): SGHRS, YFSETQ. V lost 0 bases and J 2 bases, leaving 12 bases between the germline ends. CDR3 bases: TGCGCCAGCAGCTTGGCCCGGGACGGACCCTACGAGCAGTACTTC. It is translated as CASSLARDGPYEQYF.

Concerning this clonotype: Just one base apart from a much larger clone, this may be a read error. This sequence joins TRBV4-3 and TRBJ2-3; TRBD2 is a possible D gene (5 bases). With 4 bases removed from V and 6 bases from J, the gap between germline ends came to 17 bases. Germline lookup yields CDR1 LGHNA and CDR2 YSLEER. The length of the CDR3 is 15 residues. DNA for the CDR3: TGCGCCAGCAGCCGAGAAGGGAACTTAGCGGATACGCAGTATTTT. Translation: CASSREGNLADTQYF.

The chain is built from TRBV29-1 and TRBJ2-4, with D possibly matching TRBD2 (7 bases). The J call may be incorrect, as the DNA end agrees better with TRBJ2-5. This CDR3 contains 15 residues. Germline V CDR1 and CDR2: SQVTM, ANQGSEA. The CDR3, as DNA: TGCAGCGTTGAAGACTACAGGGAGGGCGGGGAGACCCAGTACTTC. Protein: CSVEDYREGGETQYF.

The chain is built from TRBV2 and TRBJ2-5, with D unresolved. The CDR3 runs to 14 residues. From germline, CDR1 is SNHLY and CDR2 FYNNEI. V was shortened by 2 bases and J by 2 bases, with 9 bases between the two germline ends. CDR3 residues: CASSERQLQETQYF. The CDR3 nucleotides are TGTGCCAGCAGTGAACGGCAGCTTCAAGAGACCCAGTACTTC.

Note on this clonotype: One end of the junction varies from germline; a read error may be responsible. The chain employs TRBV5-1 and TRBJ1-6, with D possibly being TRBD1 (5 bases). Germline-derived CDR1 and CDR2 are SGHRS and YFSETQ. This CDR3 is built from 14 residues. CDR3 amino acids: CASSWDGGDSPRHF. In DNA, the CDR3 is TGCGCCAGCAGCTGGGACGGGGGAGATTCACCCCGCCACTTT.

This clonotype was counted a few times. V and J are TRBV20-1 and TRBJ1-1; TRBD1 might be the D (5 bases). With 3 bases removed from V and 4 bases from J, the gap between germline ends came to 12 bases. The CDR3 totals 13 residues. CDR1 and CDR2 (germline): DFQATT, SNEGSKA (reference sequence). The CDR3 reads CSASGAGPTEAFF. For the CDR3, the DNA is TGCAGTGCTAGCGGGGCAGGCCCCACTGAAGCTTTCTTT.

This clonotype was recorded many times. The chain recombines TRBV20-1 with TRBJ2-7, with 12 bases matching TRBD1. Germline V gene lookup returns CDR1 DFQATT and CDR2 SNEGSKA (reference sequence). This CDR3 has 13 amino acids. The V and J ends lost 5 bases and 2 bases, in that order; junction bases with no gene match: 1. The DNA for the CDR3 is TGCAGTGCTGGGACAGGGGGCACCTACGAGCAGTACTTC. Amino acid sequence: CSAGTGGTYEQYF.

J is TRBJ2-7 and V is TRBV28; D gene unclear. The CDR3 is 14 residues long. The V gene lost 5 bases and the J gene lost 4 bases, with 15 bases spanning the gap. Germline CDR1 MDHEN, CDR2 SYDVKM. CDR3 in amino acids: CASSPLKELYEQYF. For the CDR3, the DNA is TGTGCCAGCAGTCCCTTAAAGGAATTATACGAGCAGTACTTC.

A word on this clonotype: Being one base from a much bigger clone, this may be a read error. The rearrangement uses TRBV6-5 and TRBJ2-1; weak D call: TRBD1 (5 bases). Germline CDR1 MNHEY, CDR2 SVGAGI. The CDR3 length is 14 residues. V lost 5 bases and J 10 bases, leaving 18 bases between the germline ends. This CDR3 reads CASSPQDTYYEQFF. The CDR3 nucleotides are TGTGCCAGCAGTCCCCAGGACACCTACTACGAGCAGTTCTTC.

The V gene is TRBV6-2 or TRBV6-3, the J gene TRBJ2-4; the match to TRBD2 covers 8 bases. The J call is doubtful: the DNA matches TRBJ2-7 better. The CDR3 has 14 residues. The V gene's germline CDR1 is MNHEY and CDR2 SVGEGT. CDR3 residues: CASSLSGVAGEQYF. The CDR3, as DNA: TGTGCCAGCAGCCTTAGCGGGGTGGCTGGCGAGCAGTACTTC.

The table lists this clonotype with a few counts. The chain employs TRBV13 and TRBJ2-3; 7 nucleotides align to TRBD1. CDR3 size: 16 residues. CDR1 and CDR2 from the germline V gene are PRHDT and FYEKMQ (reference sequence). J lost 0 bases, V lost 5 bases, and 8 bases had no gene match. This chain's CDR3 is CASSAARGRSTDTQYF. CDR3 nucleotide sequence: TGTGCCAGCAGCGCGGCGAGGGGGCGTAGCACAGATACGCAGTATTTT.

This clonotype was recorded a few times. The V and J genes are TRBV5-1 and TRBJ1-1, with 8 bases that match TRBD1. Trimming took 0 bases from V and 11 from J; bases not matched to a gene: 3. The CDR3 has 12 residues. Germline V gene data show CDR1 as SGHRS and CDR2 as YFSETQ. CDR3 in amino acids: CASSLDRGDAFF. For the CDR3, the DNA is TGCGCCAGCAGCTTGGACAGGGGGGATGCTTTCTTT.

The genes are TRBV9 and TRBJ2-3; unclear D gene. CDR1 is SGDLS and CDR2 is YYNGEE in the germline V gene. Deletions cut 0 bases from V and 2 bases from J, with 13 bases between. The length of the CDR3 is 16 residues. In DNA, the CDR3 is TGTGCCAGCAGCGTAGGAACTTCAGTTGTCACAGATACGCAGTATTTT. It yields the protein CASSVGTSVVTDTQYF.

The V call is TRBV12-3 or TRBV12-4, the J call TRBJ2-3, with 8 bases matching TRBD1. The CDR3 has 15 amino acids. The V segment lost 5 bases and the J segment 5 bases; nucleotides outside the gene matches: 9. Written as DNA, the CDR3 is TGTGCCAGCAGTCACACCAGGGGGCTGGGAGATACGCAGTATTTT. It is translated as CASSHTRGLGDTQYF.

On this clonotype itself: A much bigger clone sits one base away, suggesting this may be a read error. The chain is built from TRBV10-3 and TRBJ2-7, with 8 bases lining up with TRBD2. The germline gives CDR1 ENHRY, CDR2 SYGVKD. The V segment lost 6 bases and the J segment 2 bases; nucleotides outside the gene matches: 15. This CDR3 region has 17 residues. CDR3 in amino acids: CAISLRTSGQPTYEQYF. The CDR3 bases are TGTGCCATCAGCCTCCGAACTAGCGGTCAACCCACCTACGAGCAGTACTTC.

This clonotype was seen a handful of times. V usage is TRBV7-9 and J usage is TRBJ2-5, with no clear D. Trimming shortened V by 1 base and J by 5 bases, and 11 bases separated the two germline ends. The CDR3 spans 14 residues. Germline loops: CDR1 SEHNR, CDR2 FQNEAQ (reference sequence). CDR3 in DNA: TGTGCCAGCAGCTTAGGCAGCCCTCAGGAGACCCAGTACTTC. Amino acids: CASSLGSPQETQYF.

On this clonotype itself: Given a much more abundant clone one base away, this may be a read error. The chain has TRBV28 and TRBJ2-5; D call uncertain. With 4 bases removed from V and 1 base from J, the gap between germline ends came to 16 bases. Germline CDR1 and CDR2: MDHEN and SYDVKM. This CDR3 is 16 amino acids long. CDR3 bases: TGTGCCAGCAGTTCCCCTAGGATAGGGCTCCAAGAGACCCAGTACTTC. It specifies CASSSPRIGLQETQYF.

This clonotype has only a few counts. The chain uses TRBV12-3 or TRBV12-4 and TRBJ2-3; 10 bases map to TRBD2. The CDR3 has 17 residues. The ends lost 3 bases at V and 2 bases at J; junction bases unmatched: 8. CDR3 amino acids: CASSFTSGDYVTDTQYF. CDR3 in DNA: TGTGCCAGCAGTTTTACTAGCGGGGACTACGTCACAGATACGCAGTATTTT.